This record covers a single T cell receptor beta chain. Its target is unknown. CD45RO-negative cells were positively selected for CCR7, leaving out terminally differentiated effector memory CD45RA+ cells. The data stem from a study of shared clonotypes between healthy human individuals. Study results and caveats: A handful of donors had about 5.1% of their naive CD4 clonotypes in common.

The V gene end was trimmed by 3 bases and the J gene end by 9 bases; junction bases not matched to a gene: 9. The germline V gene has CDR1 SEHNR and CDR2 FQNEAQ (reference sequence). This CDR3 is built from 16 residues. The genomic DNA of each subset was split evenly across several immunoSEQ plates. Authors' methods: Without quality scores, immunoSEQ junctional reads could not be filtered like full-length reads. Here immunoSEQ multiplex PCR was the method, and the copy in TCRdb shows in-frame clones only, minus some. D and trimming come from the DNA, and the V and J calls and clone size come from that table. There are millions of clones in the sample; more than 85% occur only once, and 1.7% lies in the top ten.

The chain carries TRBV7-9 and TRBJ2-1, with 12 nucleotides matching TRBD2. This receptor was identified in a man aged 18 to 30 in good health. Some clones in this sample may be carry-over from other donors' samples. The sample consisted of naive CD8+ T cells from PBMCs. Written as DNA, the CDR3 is TGTGCCAGCAGCTTGACTAGCGGGAGAAAAGCGGGTGAGCAGTTCTTC. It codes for CASSLTSGRKAGEQFF.